Described below is a single TCR beta chain sequence and its context. Its antigen remains unknown. The PCR had 60 Vbeta and 13 Jbeta primers. Sequencing used immunoSEQ multiplex PCR; TCRdb keeps in-frame clones, though not all of them. Found here are about 120,000 clones, approximately 80% of them singletons; the top ten hold approximately 5.5%. These donors counted as nominally healthy when sampled, but unrecorded immune exposures were likely. The sample belongs to a study of cytomegalovirus exposure and HLA in healthy donors. Study-level information: Drawn from HLA-typed donors, about 85 million unique TCRs were held in an early data release.

Findings of the study overall: Among immune exposure information, only CMV serostatus was available. Reportedly, cytomegalovirus status was diagnosed with high sensitivity and specificity.

Germline CDR1 is SGHRS and CDR2 is YFSETQ. The CDR3 has 14 amino acids. Deletions cut 1 base from V and 2 bases from J, with 9 bases between. The sequence came from a man between 18 and 35 years old in good health and CMV-seropositive. This chain uses TRBV5-1 with TRBJ1-2; D not resolved. Sequenced sample: PBMCs. The CDR3 here is CASSLSTDNYGYTF. The DNA for the CDR3 is TGCGCCAGCAGCTTGTCTACAGACAACTATGGCTACACCTTC.